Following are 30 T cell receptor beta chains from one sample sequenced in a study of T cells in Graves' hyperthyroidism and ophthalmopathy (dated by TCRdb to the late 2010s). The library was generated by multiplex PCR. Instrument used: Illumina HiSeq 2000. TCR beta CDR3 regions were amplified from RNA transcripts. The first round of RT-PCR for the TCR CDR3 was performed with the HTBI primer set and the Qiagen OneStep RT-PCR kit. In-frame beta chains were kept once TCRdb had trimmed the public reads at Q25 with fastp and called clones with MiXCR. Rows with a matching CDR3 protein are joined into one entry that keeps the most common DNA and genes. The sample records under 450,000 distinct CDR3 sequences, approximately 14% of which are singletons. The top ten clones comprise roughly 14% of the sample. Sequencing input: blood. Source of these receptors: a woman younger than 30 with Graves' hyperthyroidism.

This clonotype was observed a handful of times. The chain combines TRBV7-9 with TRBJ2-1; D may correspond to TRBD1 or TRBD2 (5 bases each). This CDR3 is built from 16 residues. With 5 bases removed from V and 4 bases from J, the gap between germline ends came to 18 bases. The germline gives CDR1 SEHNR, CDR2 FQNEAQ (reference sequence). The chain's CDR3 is CASSVGAILSYNEQFF. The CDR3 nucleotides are TGTGCCAGCAGCGTCGGGGCAATTCTCTCTTACAATGAGCAGTTCTTC.

Written as DNA, the CDR3 is TGTGCCAGCAGCTCTATAGCGGGGGGGGGCACAGATACGCAGTATTTT. Its translation: CASSSIAGGGTDTQYF. The chain combines TRBV7-2 with TRBJ2-3; 11 bases agree with TRBD2. The CDR3 runs to 16 residues. J was trimmed by 1 base and V by 4 bases; bases with no gene match: 4. Germline V gene lookup returns CDR1 SGHTA and CDR2 FQGNSA.

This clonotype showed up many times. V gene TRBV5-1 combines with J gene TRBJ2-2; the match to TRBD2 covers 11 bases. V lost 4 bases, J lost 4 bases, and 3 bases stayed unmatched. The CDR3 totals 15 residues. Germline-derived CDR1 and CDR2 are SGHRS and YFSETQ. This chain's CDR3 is CASSQGLAATGELFF. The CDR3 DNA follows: TGCGCCAGCAGCCAGGGACTAGCGGCCACCGGGGAGCTGTTTTTT.

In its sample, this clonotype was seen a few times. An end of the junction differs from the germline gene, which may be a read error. The CDR3 DNA reads as TGTGCCAGCAGCCTCTACGAGGACGGGGAGCCGTTTTTT. Translating it yields CASSLYEDGEPFF. J is TRBJ2-2 and V is TRBV7-9; TRBD2 is a possible D gene (5 bases). Germline CDR1 SEHNR, CDR2 FQNEAQ (reference sequence). The CDR3 is made up of 13 amino acids.

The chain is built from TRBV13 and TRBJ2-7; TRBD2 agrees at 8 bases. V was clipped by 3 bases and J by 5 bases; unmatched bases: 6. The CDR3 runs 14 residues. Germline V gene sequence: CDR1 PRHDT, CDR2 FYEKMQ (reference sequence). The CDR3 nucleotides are TGTGCCAGCAGCTTTTTGGGACTAGGGAACGAGCAGTACTTC. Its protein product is CASSFLGLGNEQYF.

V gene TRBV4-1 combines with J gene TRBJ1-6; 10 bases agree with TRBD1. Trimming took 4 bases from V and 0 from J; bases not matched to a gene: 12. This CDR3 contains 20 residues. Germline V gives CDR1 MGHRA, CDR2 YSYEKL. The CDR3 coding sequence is TGCGCCAGCAGCCCCTATCCCGAGGACAGGGGGGGCTCCTATAATTCACCCCTCCACTTT. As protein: CASSPYPEDRGGSYNSPLHF.

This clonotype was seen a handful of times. DNA for the CDR3: TGTGCCAGCAGCTTTTTGATGGGGGGGTATGAGCAGTTCTTC. Its translation: CASSFLMGGYEQFF. V gene TRBV7-8 combines with J gene TRBJ2-1; 7 bases are shared with TRBD2. The CDR3 extends over 14 amino acids. With V trimmed by 3 bases and J by 8 bases, 7 bases remained unmatched. Germline V gene data show CDR1 as SGHVS and CDR2 as FQNEAQ.

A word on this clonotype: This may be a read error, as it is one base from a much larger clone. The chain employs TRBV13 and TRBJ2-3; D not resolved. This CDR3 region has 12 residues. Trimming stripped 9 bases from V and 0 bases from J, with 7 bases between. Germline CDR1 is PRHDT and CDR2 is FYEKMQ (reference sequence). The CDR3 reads CASTPSTDTQYF. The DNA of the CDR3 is TGTGCCAGTACCCCTAGCACAGATACGCAGTATTTT.

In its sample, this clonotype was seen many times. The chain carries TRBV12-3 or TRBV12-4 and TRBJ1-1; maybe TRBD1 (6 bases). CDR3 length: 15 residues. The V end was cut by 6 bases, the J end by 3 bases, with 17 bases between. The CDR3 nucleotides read TGTGCCAGCAGCCCCCTCCTCTGGGGGCACACTGAAGCTTTCTTT. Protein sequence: CASSPLLWGHTEAFF.

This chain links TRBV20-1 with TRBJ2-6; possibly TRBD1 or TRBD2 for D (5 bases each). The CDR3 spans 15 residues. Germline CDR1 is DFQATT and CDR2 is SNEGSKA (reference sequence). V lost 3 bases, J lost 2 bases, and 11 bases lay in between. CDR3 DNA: TGCAGTGCTAGTGAGAGGGGCACTGGGGCCAACGTCCTGACTTTC. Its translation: CSASERGTGANVLTF.

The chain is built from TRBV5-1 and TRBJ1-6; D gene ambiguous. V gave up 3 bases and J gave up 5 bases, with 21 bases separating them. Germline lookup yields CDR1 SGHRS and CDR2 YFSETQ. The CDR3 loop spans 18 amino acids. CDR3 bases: TGCGCCAGCAGCTCCCCAAATATTACCGGCTCGGATAATTCACCCCTCCACTTT. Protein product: CASSSPNITGSDNSPLHF.

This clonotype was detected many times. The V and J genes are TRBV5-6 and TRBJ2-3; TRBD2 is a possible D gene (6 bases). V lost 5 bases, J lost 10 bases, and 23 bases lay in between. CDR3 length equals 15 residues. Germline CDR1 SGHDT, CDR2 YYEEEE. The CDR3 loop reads CASRFTGLHADSQYF. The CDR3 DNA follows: TGTGCCAGCAGATTCACGGGACTCCACGCGGATTCGCAGTATTTT. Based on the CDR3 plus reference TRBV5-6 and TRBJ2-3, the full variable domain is DAGVTQSPTHLIKTRGQQVTLRCSPKSGHDTVSWYQQALGQGPQFIFQYYEEEERQRGNFPDRFSGHQFPNYSSELNVNALLLGDSALYLCASRFTGLHADSQYFGPGTRLTVL.

The CDR3 loop is CAWVLSADTQYF. The CDR3 DNA reads TGTGCCTGGGTTCTCTCAGCGGATACGCAGTATTTT. The chain has TRBV30 and TRBJ2-3; D gene ambiguous. Germline V lookup: CDR1 GTSNPN, CDR2 SVGIG (reference sequence). V lost 5 bases and J lost 6, with 12 bases in between. This CDR3 is 12 amino acids long.

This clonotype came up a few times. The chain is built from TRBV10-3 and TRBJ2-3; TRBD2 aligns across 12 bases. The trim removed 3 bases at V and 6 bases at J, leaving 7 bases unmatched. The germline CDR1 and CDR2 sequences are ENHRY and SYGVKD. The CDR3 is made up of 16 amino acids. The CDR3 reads CAISDSTSGGSDTQYF. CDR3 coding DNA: TGTGCCATCAGTGACTCGACTAGCGGGGGTTCGGATACGCAGTATTTT.

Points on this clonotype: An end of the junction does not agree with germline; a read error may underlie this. CDR3 nucleotides: TGTGCCAGTGGTATCACGTGGGACGGACCCTACGAGCAGTACTTC. Its translation is CASGITWDGPYEQYF. The rearrangement links TRBV19 to TRBJ2-7; TRBD1 or TRBD2 may be the D gene (5 bases each). CDR1 is LNHDA and CDR2 is SQIVND in the germline V gene (reference sequence). The CDR3 is 15 residues long. Combining the CDR3 with reference TRBV19 and TRBJ2-7 gives the whole variable domain DGGITQSPKYLFRKEGQNVTLSCEQNLNHDAMYWYRQDPGQGLRLIYYSQIVNDFQKGDIAEGYSVSREKKESFPLTVTSAQKNPTAFYLCASGITWDGPYEQYFGPGTRLTVT.

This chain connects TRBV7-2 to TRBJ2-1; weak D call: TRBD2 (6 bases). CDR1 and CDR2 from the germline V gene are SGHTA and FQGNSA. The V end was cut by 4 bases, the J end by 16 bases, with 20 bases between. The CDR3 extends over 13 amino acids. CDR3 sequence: CASSYMTEGPQFF. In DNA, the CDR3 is TGTGCCAGCAGCTACATGACGGAGGGCCCGCAATTCTTC.

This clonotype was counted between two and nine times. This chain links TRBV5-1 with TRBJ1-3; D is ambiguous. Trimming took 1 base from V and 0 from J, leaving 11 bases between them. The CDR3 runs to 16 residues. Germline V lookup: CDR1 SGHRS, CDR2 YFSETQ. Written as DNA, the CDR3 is TGCGCCAGCAGCTTGACCCCTCCAGGCTCTGGAAACACCATATATTTT. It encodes CASSLTPPGSGNTIYF. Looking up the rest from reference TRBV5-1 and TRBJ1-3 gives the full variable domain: KAGVTQTPRYLIKTRGQQVTLSCSPISGHRSVSWYQQTPGQGLQFLFEYFSETQRNKGNFPGRFSGRQFSNSRSEMNVSTLELGDSALYLCASSLTPPGSGNTIYFGEGSWLTVV.

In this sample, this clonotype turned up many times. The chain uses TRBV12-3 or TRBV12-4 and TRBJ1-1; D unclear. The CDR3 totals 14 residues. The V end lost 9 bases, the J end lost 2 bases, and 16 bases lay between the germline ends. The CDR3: CASTPLRANTEAFF. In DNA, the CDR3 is TGTGCCAGTACCCCCCTGCGGGCAAACACTGAAGCTTTCTTT.

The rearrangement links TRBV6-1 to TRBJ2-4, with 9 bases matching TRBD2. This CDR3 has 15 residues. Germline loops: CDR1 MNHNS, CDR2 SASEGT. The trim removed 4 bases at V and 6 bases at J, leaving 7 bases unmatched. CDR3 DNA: TGTGCCAGCAGTGTCTCGGCGGGGGGGCGAAACATTCAGTACTTC. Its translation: CASSVSAGGRNIQYF.

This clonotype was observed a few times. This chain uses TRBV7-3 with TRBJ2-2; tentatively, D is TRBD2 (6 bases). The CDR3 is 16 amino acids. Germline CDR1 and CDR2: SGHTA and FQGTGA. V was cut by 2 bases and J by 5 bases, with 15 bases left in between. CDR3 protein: CASSLDGTLRTGELFF. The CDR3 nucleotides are TGTGCCAGCAGCTTAGATGGGACTCTACGGACCGGGGAGCTGTTTTTT.

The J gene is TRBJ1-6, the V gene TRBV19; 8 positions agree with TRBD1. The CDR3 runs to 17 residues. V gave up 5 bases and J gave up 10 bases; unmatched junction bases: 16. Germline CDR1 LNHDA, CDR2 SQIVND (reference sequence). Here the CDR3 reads CASSRSGTGGSWSPLHF. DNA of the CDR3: TGTGCCAGTAGTCGATCCGGGACAGGAGGGTCTTGGTCACCCCTCCACTTT.

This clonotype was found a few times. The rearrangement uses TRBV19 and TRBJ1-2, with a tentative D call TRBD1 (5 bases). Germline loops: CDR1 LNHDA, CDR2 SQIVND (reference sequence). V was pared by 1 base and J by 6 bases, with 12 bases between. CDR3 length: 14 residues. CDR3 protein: CASSIGVAGNGYTF. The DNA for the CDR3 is TGTGCCAGTAGTATAGGGGTGGCAGGGAATGGCTACACCTTC.

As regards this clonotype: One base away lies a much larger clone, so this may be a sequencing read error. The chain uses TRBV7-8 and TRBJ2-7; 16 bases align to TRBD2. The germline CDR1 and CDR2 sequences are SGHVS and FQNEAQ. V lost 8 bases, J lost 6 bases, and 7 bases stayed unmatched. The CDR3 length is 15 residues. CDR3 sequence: CASGSGTSGRGEQYF. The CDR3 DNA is TGTGCCAGCGGCTCAGGGACTAGCGGGAGGGGCGAGCAGTACTTC. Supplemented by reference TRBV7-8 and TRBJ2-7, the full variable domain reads GAGVSQSPRYKVAKRGQDVALRCDPISGHVSLFWYQQALGQGPEFLTYFQNEAQLDKSGLPSDRFFAERPEGSVSTLKIQRTQQEDSAVYLCASGSGTSGRGEQYFGPGTRLTVT.

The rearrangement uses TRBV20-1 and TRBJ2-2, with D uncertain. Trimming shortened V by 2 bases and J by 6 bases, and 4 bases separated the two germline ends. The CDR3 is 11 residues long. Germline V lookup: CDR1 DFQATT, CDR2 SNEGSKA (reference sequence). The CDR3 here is CSARQAGELFF. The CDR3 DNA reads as TGCAGTGCTAGACAAGCCGGGGAGCTGTTTTTT.

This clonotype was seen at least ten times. The CDR3 DNA sequence: TGCAGTGCTAGAGCCCACCTACTTTCCTACGAGCAGTACTTC. Translated: CSARAHLLSYEQYF. This sequence joins TRBV20-1 and TRBJ2-7; D is unresolved. The CDR3 is 14 amino acids. CDR1 is DFQATT, CDR2 SNEGSKA, per germline (reference sequence). V dropped 1 base and J dropped 1 base, with 11 bases sitting between them.

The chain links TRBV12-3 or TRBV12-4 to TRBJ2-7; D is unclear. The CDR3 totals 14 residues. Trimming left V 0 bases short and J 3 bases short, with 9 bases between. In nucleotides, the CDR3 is TGTGCCAGCAGTTTAGCGAGTGGGTACTACGAGCAGTACTTC. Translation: CASSLASGYYEQYF.

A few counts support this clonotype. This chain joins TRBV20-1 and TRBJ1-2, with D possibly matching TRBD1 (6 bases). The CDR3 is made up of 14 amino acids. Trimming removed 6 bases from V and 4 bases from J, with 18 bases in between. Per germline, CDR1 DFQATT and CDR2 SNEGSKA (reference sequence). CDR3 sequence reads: CSAHRQVQSYGYTF. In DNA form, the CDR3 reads TGCAGTGCCCACCGACAGGTCCAGAGCTATGGCTACACCTTC.

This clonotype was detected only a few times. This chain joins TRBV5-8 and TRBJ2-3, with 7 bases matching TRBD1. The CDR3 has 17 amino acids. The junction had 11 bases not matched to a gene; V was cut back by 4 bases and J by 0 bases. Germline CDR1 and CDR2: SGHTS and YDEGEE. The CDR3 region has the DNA TGTGCCAGCAGCCCACCGTGGCAGGGGGTTAGCACAGATACGCAGTATTTT. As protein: CASSPPWQGVSTDTQYF.

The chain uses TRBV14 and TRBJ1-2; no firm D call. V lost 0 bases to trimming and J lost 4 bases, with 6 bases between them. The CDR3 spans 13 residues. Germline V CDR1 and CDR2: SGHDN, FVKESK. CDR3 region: CASSQDFSYGYTF. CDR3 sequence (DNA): TGTGCCAGCAGCCAAGACTTCAGCTATGGCTACACCTTC.

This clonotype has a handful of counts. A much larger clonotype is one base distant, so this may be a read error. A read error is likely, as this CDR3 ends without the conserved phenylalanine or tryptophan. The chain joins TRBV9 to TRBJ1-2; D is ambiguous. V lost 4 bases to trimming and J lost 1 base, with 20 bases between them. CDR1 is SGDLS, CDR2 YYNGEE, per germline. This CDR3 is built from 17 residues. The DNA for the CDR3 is TGTGCCAGCAGCTCTGAAACCAGGAAACCCTTTAACTATGGCTACACCCTC. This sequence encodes CASSSETRKPFNYGYTL.